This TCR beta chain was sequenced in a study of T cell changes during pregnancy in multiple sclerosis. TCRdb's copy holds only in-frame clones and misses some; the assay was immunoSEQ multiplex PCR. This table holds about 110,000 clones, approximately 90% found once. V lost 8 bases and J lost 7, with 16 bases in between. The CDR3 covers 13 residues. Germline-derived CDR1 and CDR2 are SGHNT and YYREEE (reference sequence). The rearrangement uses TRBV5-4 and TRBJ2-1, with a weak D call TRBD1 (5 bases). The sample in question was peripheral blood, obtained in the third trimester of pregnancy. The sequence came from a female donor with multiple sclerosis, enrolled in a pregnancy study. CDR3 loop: CARGQRPGNEQFF. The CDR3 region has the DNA TGTGCCAGGGGGCAGCGCCCTGGGAATGAGCAGTTCTTC.